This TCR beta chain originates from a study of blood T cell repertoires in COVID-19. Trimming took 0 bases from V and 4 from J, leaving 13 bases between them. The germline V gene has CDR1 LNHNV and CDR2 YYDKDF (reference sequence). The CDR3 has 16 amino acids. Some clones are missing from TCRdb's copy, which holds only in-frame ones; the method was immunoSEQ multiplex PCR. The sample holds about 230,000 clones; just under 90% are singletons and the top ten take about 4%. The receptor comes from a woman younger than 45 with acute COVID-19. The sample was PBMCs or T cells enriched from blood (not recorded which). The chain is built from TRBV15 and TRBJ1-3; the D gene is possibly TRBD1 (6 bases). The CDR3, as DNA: TGTGCCACCAGCAGAGATCTCGCGACAGGAGGAAACACCATATATTTT. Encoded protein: CATSRDLATGGNTIYF.